The entry below gives a single T cell receptor (beta chain) sequence along with its context. Its antigen remains unidentified. This sample stems from a study of T cell responses to AZD1222 COVID-19 vaccine. V was shortened by 0 bases and J by 3 bases, with 26 bases between the two germline ends. Germline V lookup: CDR1 LGHNA, CDR2 YNFKEQ. The CDR3 spans 20 residues. Profiling relied on immunoSEQ multiplex PCR, and the TCRdb table lists in-frame clones only, not all of them. The repertoire holds about 130,000 clones, with over 75% as singletons. Findings and caveats of the study: Repertoires in all cases were sampled only once the peak T cell response had passed. Among those given AZD1222, only 5 to 7 were seropositive at baseline.

The origin of this receptor is an adult in good health. V is TRBV4-2 and J is TRBJ1-2; D unresolved. The source was peripheral blood, collected on day 0 of AZD1222 vaccination. The CDR3, as DNA: TGTGCCAGCAGCCAAGACTTCCGAGCAGGTCTTTTTTTCGTGGACTATGGCTACACCTTC. Translating gives CASSQDFRAGLFFVDYGYTF.